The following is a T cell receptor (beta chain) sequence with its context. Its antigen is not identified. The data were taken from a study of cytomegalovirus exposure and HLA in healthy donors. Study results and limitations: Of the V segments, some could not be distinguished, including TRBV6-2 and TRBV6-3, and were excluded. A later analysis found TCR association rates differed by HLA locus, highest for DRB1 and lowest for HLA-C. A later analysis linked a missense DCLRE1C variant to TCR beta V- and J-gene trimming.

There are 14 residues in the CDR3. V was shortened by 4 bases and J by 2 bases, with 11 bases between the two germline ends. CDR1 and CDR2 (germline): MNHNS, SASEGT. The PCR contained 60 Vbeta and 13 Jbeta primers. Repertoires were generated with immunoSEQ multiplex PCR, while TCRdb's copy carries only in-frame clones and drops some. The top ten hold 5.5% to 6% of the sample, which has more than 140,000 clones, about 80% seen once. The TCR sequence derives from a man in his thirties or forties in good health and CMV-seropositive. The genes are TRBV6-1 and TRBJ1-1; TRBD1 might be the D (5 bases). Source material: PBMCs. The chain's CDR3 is CASSARAYNTEAFF. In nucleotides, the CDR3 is TGTGCCAGCAGTGCCAGGGCGTACAACACTGAAGCTTTCTTT.